Here is one T cell receptor beta chain with its context. Data came from immunoSEQ multiplex PCR; TCRdb stores just in-frame clones and leaves some out. This table holds fewer than 180,000 clones, roughly nine tenths found once. This entry comes from a study of blood T cell repertoires in COVID-19. For the study at large: Acute-phase and convalescent COVID-19 samples originated in the United States, Italy and Spain. T cells, B-cell-depleted T cells, or PBMCs supplied cDNA or gDNA.

The receptor was isolated from a woman aged 55-69 years with active or convalescent COVID-19. Sample: peripheral blood.

Here the CDR3 reads CASNKGELTDTQYF. For the CDR3, the DNA is TGTGCCAGTAACAAGGGGGAGCTCACAGATACGCAGTATTTT. The chain recombines TRBV19 with TRBJ2-3, with TRBD1 as a possible D gene (6 bases). Per the germline V gene, CDR1 is LNHDA and CDR2 is SQIVND (reference sequence). The CDR3 sequence is 14 residues long. Trimming shortened V by 7 bases and J by 2 bases, and 13 bases separated the two germline ends.